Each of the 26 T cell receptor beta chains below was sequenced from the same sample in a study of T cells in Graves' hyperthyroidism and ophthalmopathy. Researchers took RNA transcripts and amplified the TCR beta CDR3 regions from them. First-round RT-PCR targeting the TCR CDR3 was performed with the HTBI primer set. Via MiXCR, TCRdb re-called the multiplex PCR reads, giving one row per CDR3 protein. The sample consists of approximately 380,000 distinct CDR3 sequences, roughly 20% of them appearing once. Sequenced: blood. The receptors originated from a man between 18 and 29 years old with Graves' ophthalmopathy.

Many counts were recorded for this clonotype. For the CDR3, the DNA is TGTGCCAGCAGCACACCTCCGGGACAGGCCATCACAGATACGCAGTATTTT. Residues: CASSTPPGQAITDTQYF. This chain uses TRBV11-2 with TRBJ2-3; 8 bases line up with TRBD1. Looked up from germline, CDR1 is SGHAT and CDR2 is FQNNGV. The V segment lost 5 bases and the J segment 2 bases; nucleotides outside the gene matches: 12. CDR3 length: 17 residues. The whole variable domain, remainder taken from reference TRBV11-2 and TRBJ2-3, is EAGVAQSPRYKIIEKRQSVAFWCNPISGHATLYWYQQILGQGPKLLIQFQNNGVVDDSQLPKDRFSAERLKGVDSTLKIQPAKLEDSAVYLCASSTPPGQAITDTQYFGPGTRLTVL.

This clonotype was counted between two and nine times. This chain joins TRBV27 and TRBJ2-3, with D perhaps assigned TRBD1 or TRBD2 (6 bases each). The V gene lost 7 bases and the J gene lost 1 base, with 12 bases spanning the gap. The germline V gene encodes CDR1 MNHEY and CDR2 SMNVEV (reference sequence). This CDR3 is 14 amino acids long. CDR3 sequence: CASTYGGRTDTQYF. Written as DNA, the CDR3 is TGTGCCAGCACCTATGGGGGGCGCACAGATACGCAGTATTTT.

The chain's CDR3 is CASSLEAGGKLFF. In DNA form, the CDR3 reads TGTGCCAGCAGCTTAGAGGCGGGAGGGAAACTGTTTTTT. The chain joins TRBV7-2 to TRBJ1-4; D ambiguous. The CDR3 length is 13 residues. With 1 base removed from V and 11 bases from J, the gap between germline ends came to 11 bases. The germline CDR1 and CDR2 sequences are SGHTA and FQGNSA.

CDR3 nucleotides: TGTGCCAGCAGTTACTCGGGACAGGGGTGGAACACTGAAGCTTTCTTT. It encodes CASSYSGQGWNTEAFF. J is TRBJ1-1 and V is TRBV6-5; 10 bases line up with TRBD1. The CDR3 loop spans 16 amino acids. CDR1 and CDR2 (germline): MNHEY, SVGAGI. After removal of 0 bases from V and 1 base from J, the junction contained 2 bases not matched to a gene.

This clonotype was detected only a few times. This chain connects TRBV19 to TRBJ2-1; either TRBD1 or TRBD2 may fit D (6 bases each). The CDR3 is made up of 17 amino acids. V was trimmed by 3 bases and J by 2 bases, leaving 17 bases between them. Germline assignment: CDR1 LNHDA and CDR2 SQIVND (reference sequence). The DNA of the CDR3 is TGTGCCAGTAGTATCGGGGGTCCCGGGACAACCTACAATGAGCAGTTCTTC. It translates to CASSIGGPGTTYNEQFF. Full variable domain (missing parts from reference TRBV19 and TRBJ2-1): DGGITQSPKYLFRKEGQNVTLSCEQNLNHDAMYWYRQDPGQGLRLIYYSQIVNDFQKGDIAEGYSVSREKKESFPLTVTSAQKNPTAFYLCASSIGGPGTTYNEQFFGPGTRLTVL.

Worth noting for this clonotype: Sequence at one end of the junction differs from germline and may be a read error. The CDR3 loop is CASLGTVNNYDYTF. The CDR3 coding sequence is TGTGCCAGCCTTGGGACAGTTAATAACTATGACTACACCTTC. V usage is TRBV12-3 or TRBV12-4 and J usage is TRBJ1-2, with TRBD1 matching 7 bases. The CDR3 is 14 residues long.

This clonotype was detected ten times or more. The CDR3 loop is CASSFSQGAEAFF. The CDR3 DNA is TGTGCCAGCAGCTTTAGCCAGGGGGCTGAAGCTTTCTTT. The gene calls are TRBV7-9 and TRBJ1-1, with 7 bases aligning to TRBD1. This CDR3 contains 13 residues. The ends lost 3 bases at V and 6 bases at J; junction bases unmatched: 4. In germline, CDR1 is SEHNR, CDR2 FQNEAQ (reference sequence).

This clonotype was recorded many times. The CDR3 spells CAISLTATGGSTDTQYF. CDR3 bases: TGTGCCATCAGCCTCACCGCTACAGGGGGAAGCACAGATACGCAGTATTTT. The V gene is TRBV10-3, the J gene TRBJ2-3; 8 positions agree with TRBD1. The germline V gene encodes CDR1 ENHRY and CDR2 SYGVKD. CDR3 length: 17 residues. V was pared by 6 bases and J by 0 bases, with 11 bases of the junction left unmatched.

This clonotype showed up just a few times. In nucleotides, the CDR3 is TGTGCCACCAGTGACGACCAGGGACTGGGTAACTATGGCTACACCTTC. It is translated as CATSDDQGLGNYGYTF. The chain combines TRBV24-1 with TRBJ1-2; tentative D call: TRBD1 (5 bases). Germline CDR1 is KGHDR and CDR2 is SFDVKD. CDR3 length: 16 residues. Trimming took off 4 bases at V and 1 base at J, with 15 bases between the two ends.

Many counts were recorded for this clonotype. In DNA form, the CDR3 reads TGTGCCAGCAGCTTAGCGGGGGTCGGGGGAAAGGAGACCCAGTACTTC. Its protein is CASSLAGVGGKETQYF. This rearrangement joins TRBV7-9 to TRBJ2-5; the D gene is possibly TRBD2 (6 bases). This CDR3 has 16 amino acids. V was cut by 0 bases and J by 5 bases, with 16 bases left in between. Germline values: CDR1 SEHNR, CDR2 FQNEAQ (reference sequence).

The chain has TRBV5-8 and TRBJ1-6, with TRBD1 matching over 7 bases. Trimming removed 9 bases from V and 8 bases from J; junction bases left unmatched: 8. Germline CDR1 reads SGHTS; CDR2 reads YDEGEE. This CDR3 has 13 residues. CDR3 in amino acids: CATRQGSYSPLHF. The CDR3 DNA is TGTGCCACCCGACAGGGTTCGTATTCACCCCTCCACTTT. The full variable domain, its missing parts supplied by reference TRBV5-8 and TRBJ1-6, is EAGVTQSPTHLIKTRGQQATLRCSPISGHTSVYWYQQALGLGLQFLLWYDEGEERNRGNFPPRFSGRQFPNYSSELNVNALELEDSALYLCATRQGSYSPLHFGNGTRLTVT.

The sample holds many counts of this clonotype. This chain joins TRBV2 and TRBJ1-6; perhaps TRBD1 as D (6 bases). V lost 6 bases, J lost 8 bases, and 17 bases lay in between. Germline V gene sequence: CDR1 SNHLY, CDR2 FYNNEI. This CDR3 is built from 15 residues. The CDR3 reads CASRTGPGQDSPLHF. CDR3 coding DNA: TGTGCCAGCAGGACGGGGCCGGGACAAGATTCACCCCTCCACTTT.

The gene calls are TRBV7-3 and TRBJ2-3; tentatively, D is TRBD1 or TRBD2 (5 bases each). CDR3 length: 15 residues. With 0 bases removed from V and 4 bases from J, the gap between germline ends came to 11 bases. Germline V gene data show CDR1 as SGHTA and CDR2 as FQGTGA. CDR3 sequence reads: CASSLTSGTADTQYF. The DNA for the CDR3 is TGTGCCAGCAGCTTAACGTCCGGGACGGCAGATACGCAGTATTTT.

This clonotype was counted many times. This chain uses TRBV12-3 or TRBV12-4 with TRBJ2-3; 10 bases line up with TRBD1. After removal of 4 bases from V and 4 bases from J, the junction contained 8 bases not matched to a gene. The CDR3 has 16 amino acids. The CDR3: CASSSLGTGVADTQYF. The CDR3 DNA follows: TGTGCCAGCAGTTCTCTCGGGACAGGGGTGGCAGATACGCAGTATTTT.

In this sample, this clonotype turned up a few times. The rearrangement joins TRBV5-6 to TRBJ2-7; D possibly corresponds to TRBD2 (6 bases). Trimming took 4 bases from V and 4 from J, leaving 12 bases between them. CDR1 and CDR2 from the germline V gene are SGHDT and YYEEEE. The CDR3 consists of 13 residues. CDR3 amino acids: CASSAGLPYEQYF. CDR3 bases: TGTGCCAGCAGCGCGGGACTTCCTTACGAGCAGTACTTC.

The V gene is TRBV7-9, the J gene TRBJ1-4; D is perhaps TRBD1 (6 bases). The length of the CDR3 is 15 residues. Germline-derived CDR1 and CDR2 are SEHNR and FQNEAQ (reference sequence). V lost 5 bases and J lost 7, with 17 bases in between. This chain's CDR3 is CASSATGMEFEKLFF. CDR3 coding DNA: TGTGCCAGCAGCGCAACAGGGATGGAGTTTGAAAAACTGTTTTTT.

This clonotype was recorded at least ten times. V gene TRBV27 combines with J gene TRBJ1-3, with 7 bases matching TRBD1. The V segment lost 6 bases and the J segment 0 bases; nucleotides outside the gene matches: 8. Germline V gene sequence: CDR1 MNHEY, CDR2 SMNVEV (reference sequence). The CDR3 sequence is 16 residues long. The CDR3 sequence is CASSLTGAASGNTIYF. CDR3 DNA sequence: TGTGCCAGCAGCCTTACAGGGGCCGCCTCTGGAAACACCATATATTTT.

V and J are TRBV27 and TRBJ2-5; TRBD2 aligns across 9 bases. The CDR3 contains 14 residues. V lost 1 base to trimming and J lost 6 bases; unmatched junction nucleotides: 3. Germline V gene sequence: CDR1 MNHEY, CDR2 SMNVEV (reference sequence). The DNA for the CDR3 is TGTGCCAGCAGTTTATTTAGCGGGGGCAAGACCCAGTACTTC. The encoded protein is CASSLFSGGKTQYF.

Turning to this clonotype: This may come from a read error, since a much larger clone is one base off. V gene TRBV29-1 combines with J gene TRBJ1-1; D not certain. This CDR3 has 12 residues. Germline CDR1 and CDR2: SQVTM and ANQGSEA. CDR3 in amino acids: CSPTSVGTGAFF. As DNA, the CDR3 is TGCAGCCCAACGTCGGTGGGCACTGGAGCTTTCTTT.

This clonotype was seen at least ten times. CDR3 in amino acids: CSAPNPRFFEPYEQYF. CDR3 coding DNA: TGCAGTGCTCCTAATCCCAGATTCTTCGAACCCTACGAGCAGTACTTC. The chain recombines TRBV20-1 with TRBJ2-7; unclear D gene. The germline V gene has CDR1 DFQATT and CDR2 SNEGSKA (reference sequence). V lost 5 bases, J lost 2 bases, and 22 bases lay in between. The CDR3 runs to 16 residues.

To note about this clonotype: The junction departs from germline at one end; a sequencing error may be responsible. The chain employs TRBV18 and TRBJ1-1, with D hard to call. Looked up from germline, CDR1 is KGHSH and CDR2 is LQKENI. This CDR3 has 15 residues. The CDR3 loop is CTSSPPGRLNTEAFF. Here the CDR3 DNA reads TGTACCAGCTCACCTCCGGGCAGGCTGAACACTGAAGCTTTCTTT.

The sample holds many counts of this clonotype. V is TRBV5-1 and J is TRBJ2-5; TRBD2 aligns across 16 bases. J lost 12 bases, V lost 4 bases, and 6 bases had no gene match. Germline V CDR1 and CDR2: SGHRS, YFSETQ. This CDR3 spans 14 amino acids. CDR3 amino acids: CASSLGLAGGLEYF. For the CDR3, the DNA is TGCGCCAGCAGCCTGGGACTAGCGGGGGGGCTGGAGTACTTC.

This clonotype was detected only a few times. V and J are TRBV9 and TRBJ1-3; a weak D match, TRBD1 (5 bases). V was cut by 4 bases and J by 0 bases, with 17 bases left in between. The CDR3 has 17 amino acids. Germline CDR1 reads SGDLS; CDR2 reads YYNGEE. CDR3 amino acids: CASSTRRDFGSGNTIYF. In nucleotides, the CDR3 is TGTGCCAGCAGCACACGTCGGGACTTCGGCTCTGGAAACACCATATATTTT.

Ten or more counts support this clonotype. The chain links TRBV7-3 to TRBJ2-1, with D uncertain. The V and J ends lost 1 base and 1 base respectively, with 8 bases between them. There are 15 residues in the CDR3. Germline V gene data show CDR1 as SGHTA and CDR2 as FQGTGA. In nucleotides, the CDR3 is TGTGCCAGCAGCTTAAGGGCTGGTTCCTACAATGAGCAGTTCTTC. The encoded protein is CASSLRAGSYNEQFF.

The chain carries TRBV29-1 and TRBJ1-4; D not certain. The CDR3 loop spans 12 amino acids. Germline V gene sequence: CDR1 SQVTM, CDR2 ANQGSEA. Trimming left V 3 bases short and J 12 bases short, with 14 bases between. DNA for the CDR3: TGCAGCGTTGAGCCGCACCCAGGTGAACTGTTTTTT. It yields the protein CSVEPHPGELFF.

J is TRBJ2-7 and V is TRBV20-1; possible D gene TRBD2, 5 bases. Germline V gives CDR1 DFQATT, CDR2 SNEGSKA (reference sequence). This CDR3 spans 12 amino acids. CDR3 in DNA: TGCACCCCAGAGGGCAGCAACTACGAGCAGTACTTC. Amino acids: CTPEGSNYEQYF.